One and the same sample provided the 26 T cell receptor beta chains below, sequenced in a study of blood T cell repertoires in COVID-19. Method: immunoSEQ multiplex PCR; TCRdb's copy keeps in-frame clones and lacks some. The top ten hold roughly 12% of the sample, which has a few hundred thousand clones, around nine tenths seen once. The sample consisted of peripheral blood. The source is a woman aged 25 to 45 with COVID-19, enrolled during active disease.

This clone was recorded only once. This sequence joins TRBV10-3 and TRBJ1-2; TRBD1 aligns across 12 bases. CDR1 is ENHRY and CDR2 is SYGVKD in the germline V gene. Trimming took 0 bases from V and 1 from J; bases not matched to a gene: 6. The CDR3 sequence is 18 residues long. CDR3 coding DNA: TGTGCCATCAGTGAGTCCGGGACAGGGGGCTATATTAACTATGGCTACACCTTC. As protein: CAISESGTGGYINYGYTF.

V usage is TRBV28 and J usage is TRBJ2-4, with TRBD2 as a possible D gene (6 bases). The germline gives CDR1 MDHEN, CDR2 SYDVKM. The germline V and J ends were trimmed by 10 bases and 3 bases, with 19 bases remaining between them. The CDR3 length is 15 residues. This CDR3 is CAISLAGLGKNIQYF. The DNA for the CDR3 is TGTGCCATTTCCCTCGCGGGACTGGGCAAAAACATTCAGTACTTC.

CDR3 sequence (DNA): TGTGCCAGCAGCCACCTAAGGGGACTAGCGGAGAACACCGGGGAGCTGTTTTTT. Residues: CASSHLRGLAENTGELFF. This rearrangement joins TRBV14 to TRBJ2-2, with 11 bases fitting TRBD2. CDR3 length equals 18 residues. V gave up 3 bases and J gave up 1 base; unmatched junction bases: 7. The germline V gene encodes CDR1 SGHDN and CDR2 FVKESK.

This rearrangement joins TRBV20-1 to TRBJ1-2; D unclear. CDR1 is DFQATT, CDR2 SNEGSKA, per germline (reference sequence). This CDR3 region has 11 residues. Trimming pared 3 bases from V and 8 bases from J, leaving 10 bases between. The CDR3 DNA reads TGCAGTGCTAGTGACCCGAGGGGCTACACCTTC. Protein sequence: CSASDPRGYTF.

The J gene is TRBJ1-5, the V gene TRBV28; no clear D gene. Between the trimmed V and J ends, which lost 6 bases and 1 base, there was a span of 13 bases. Germline V gene data show CDR1 as MDHEN and CDR2 as SYDVKM. The CDR3 extends over 15 amino acids. The DNA of the CDR3 is TGTGCCAGCAGCAAGATGGGCCGAAGCAATCAGCCCCAGCATTTT. This sequence encodes CASSKMGRSNQPQHF.

The rearrangement uses TRBV28 and TRBJ2-7; D uncertain. Trimming stripped 5 bases from V and 4 bases from J, with 12 bases between. Germline V lookup: CDR1 MDHEN, CDR2 SYDVKM. The CDR3 covers 13 residues. The chain's CDR3 is CASSLGLRYEQYF. Here the CDR3 DNA reads TGTGCCAGCAGTCTAGGCTTGCGGTACGAGCAGTACTTC.

The chain couples TRBV19 to TRBJ1-2; D is ambiguous. CDR3 length equals 10 residues. Germline-derived CDR1 and CDR2 are LNHDA and SQIVND (reference sequence). CDR3 sequence: CASLGYGYTF. CDR3 nucleotides: TGTGCTTCACTCGGGTATGGCTACACCTTC.

This chain connects TRBV5-6 to TRBJ2-7, with TRBD1 as a possible D gene (6 bases). Germline assignment: CDR1 SGHDT and CDR2 YYEEEE. This CDR3 spans 13 amino acids. Deletions cut 3 bases from V and 7 bases from J, with 14 bases between. For the CDR3, the DNA is TGTGCCAGCAGCTACACAGGGATGTGGGAGCAGTACTTC. Its translation is CASSYTGMWEQYF.

V is TRBV28 and J is TRBJ1-4; 7 bases align to TRBD1. Germline loops: CDR1 MDHEN, CDR2 SYDVKM. The CDR3 is made up of 14 amino acids. The V segment lost 6 bases and the J segment 3 bases; nucleotides outside the gene matches: 4. The CDR3 sequence: CASRLGQPNEKLFF. CDR3 sequence (DNA): TGTGCCAGCAGACTGGGACAGCCTAATGAAAAACTGTTTTTT.

This sequence joins TRBV18 and TRBJ1-4, with D possibly TRBD1 on 6 matching bases. CDR1 and CDR2 from the germline V gene are KGHSH and LQKENI. This CDR3 spans 12 amino acids. Deletions cut 9 bases from V and 5 bases from J, with 10 bases between. The CDR3 protein is CASRQENEKLFF. DNA for the CDR3: TGTGCCAGTCGACAGGAGAATGAAAAACTGTTTTTT. Full variable domain (missing parts from reference TRBV18 and TRBJ1-4): NAGVMQNPRHLVRRRGQEARLRCSPMKGHSHVYWYRQLPEEGLKFMVYLQKENIIDESGMPKERFSAEFPKEGPSILRIQQVVRGDSAAYFCASRQENEKLFFGSGTQLSVL.

V is TRBV6-5 and J is TRBJ1-5; 10 nucleotides match TRBD1. The junction had 7 bases not matched to a gene; V was cut back by 4 bases and J by 7 bases. The CDR3 loop spans 15 amino acids. In germline, CDR1 is MNHEY, CDR2 SVGAGI. The CDR3 loop is CASSFRGTGAQPQHF. The CDR3 coding sequence is TGTGCCAGCAGTTTTAGGGGGACAGGGGCCCAGCCCCAGCATTTT.

The V gene is TRBV11-2, the J gene TRBJ2-7; D gene unclear. Looked up from germline, CDR1 is SGHAT and CDR2 is FQNNGV. The CDR3 has 13 amino acids. CDR3 amino acids: CAVARPGPGEQYF. In nucleotides, the CDR3 is TGTGCAGTGGCCCGACCCGGCCCCGGGGAGCAGTACTTC.

The J gene is TRBJ1-6, the V gene TRBV30, with D perhaps matching TRBD1 (5 bases). The V gene lost 2 bases and the J gene lost 10 bases, with 12 bases spanning the gap. Germline lookup yields CDR1 GTSNPN and CDR2 SVGIG (reference sequence). The CDR3 totals 13 residues. CDR3 loop: CAWSKGRVSPLHF. The CDR3 DNA is TGTGCCTGGAGTAAGGGGAGGGTCTCACCCCTCCACTTT.

The CDR3 nucleotides read TGTGCCAGTGGACAAACCTATGGCTACACCTTC. Residues: CASGQTYGYTF. The V call is TRBV28, the J call TRBJ1-2, with D possibly matching TRBD1 (5 bases). CDR3 length equals 11 residues. Germline CDR1 MDHEN, CDR2 SYDVKM. V was trimmed by 9 bases and J by 4 bases, leaving 9 bases between them.

V usage is TRBV19 and J usage is TRBJ2-7; 8 nucleotides agree with TRBD2. This CDR3 has 14 amino acids. V shed 7 bases and J 2 bases; nucleotides not matched to a gene: 7. CDR1 LNHDA and CDR2 SQIVND come from the germline V gene (reference sequence). The CDR3 DNA is TGTGCCAGTATGCCCGGGGGGGGAGCCTACGAGCAGTACTTC. It codes for CASMPGGGAYEQYF.

This chain connects TRBV19 to TRBJ1-6, with 10 bases lining up with TRBD1. The CDR3 extends over 15 amino acids. V was clipped by 3 bases and J by 9 bases; unmatched bases: 5. Per the germline V gene, CDR1 is LNHDA and CDR2 is SQIVND (reference sequence). As DNA, the CDR3 is TGTGCCAGTAGTATCCGACAGGGGGCGAGTTCACCCCTCCACTTT. It specifies CASSIRQGASSPLHF. The full variable domain, rest sourced from reference TRBV19 and TRBJ1-6, is DGGITQSPKYLFRKEGQNVTLSCEQNLNHDAMYWYRQDPGQGLRLIYYSQIVNDFQKGDIAEGYSVSREKKESFPLTVTSAQKNPTAFYLCASSIRQGASSPLHFGNGTRLTVT.

V usage is TRBV11-2 and J usage is TRBJ2-5; 8 bases agree with TRBD1. This CDR3 spans 15 amino acids. V lost 2 bases to trimming and J lost 1 base; unmatched junction nucleotides: 3. Germline lookup yields CDR1 SGHAT and CDR2 FQNNGV. The CDR3 reads CASSLHGTGQETQYF. The CDR3 nucleotides read TGTGCCAGCAGCTTACATGGGACAGGCCAAGAGACCCAGTACTTC.

This clone was counted between two and nine times. This chain uses TRBV30 with TRBJ1-1; weak D call: TRBD1 (6 bases). Germline loops: CDR1 GTSNPN, CDR2 SVGIG (reference sequence). CDR3 length equals 14 residues. V was trimmed by 5 bases and J by 5 bases, leaving 18 bases between them. CDR3 bases: TGTGCCTGGGCCTGGGGGGGCGCTTATACTGAAGCTTTCTTT. It translates to CAWAWGGAYTEAFF. The full variable domain, its missing parts supplied by reference TRBV30 and TRBJ1-1, is SQTIHQWPATLVQPVGSPLSLECTVEGTSNPNLYWYRQAAGRGLQLLFYSVGIGQISSEVPQNLSASRPQDRQFILSSKKLLLSDSGFYLCAWAWGGAYTEAFFGQGTRLTVV.

This chain links TRBV7-2 with TRBJ1-3, with D maybe TRBD1 (6 bases). The CDR3 covers 17 residues. CDR1 is SGHTA and CDR2 is FQGNSA in the germline V gene. The V gene lost 5 bases and the J gene lost 3 bases, with 20 bases spanning the gap. The chain's CDR3 is CASSPGTWGVYGNTIYF. The CDR3 DNA sequence: TGTGCCAGCAGCCCCGGGACATGGGGTGTTTATGGAAACACCATATATTTT.

The chain recombines TRBV4-2 with TRBJ1-6, with 8 bases that match TRBD1. V shed 0 bases and J 10 bases; nucleotides not matched to a gene: 8. Germline-derived CDR1 and CDR2 are LGHNA and YNFKEQ. CDR3 length: 16 residues. CDR3 coding DNA: TGTGCCAGCAGCCAAGATTCTGCAGGGGGCAGCTCACCCCTCCACTTT. Translating gives CASSQDSAGGSSPLHF.

CDR3 bases: TGCAGTGCAAGTAGACTAGCGGGAGTAGGAGAGCAGTACTTC. It specifies CSASRLAGVGEQYF. The rearrangement joins TRBV20-1 to TRBJ2-7; 12 bases are a match to TRBD2. The germline gives CDR1 DFQATT, CDR2 SNEGSKA (reference sequence). This CDR3 has 14 residues. The V segment lost 6 bases and the J segment 7 bases; nucleotides outside the gene matches: 10.

The J gene is TRBJ2-7, the V gene TRBV7-8, with a possible D match to TRBD2 (6 bases). In germline, CDR1 is SGHVS, CDR2 FQNEAQ. V lost 3 bases and J lost 3, with 12 bases in between. The CDR3 runs to 14 residues. The CDR3 sequence: CASSFSAGNYEQYF. CDR3 coding DNA: TGTGCCAGCAGCTTCTCGGCGGGAAACTACGAGCAGTACTTC.

The V call is TRBV9, the J call TRBJ1-4; D is possibly TRBD1 (6 bases). The CDR3 runs 16 residues. Trimming removed 0 bases from V and 3 bases from J, with 12 bases in between. Germline lookup yields CDR1 SGDLS and CDR2 YYNGEE. The CDR3 bases are TGTGCCAGCAGCGTAGGCAGGGGATGGGCTAATGAAAAACTGTTTTTT. Protein: CASSVGRGWANEKLFF.

The rearrangement links TRBV24-1 to TRBJ2-3, with D perhaps matching TRBD2 (6 bases). Germline V gives CDR1 KGHDR, CDR2 SFDVKD. The CDR3 sequence is 16 residues long. Trimming removed 3 bases at V and 2 bases at J, with 14 bases between. Here the CDR3 DNA reads TGTGCCACCAGTGATGGCAGTAGCGGTTTCACAGATACGCAGTATTTT. Residues: CATSDGSSGFTDTQYF.

The chain links TRBV9 to TRBJ1-2; D might be TRBD1 (5 bases). Per germline, CDR1 SGDLS and CDR2 YYNGEE. The length of the CDR3 is 13 residues. Trimming removed 3 bases from V and 5 bases from J, with 11 bases in between. The CDR3 DNA follows: TGTGCCAGCAGCGGCGGGACGGATTATGGCTACACCTTC. This translates into CASSGGTDYGYTF.

The rearrangement uses TRBV6-2 or TRBV6-3 and TRBJ2-3, with TRBD2 identical over 10 bases. CDR3 length: 18 amino acids. After removal of 2 bases from V and 3 bases from J, the junction contained 11 bases not matched to a gene. Germline V lookup: CDR1 MNHEY, CDR2 SVGEGT. CDR3 nucleotide sequence: TGTGCCAGCAGTTACGGCCGGACTAGCGGTCGGAGGACAGATACGCAGTATTTT. This encodes CASSYGRTSGRRTDTQYF.